Below, 21 T cell receptor beta chains from the same sample are listed, as sequenced in a study of T cell repertoires in cytomegalovirus infection. TCRdb reprocessed the reads via MiXCR and lists one record per CDR3 protein. The profile covers some 270,000 distinct CDR3 sequences, with 17% appearing a single time and less than 60% taken by the ten largest. Source material: CD8+ T cells from PBMCs. The source is a human donor in good health (CMV status not recorded). Some clones in this sample may be carry-over from other donors' samples.

This clonotype was found many times. The chain couples TRBV7-9 to TRBJ1-5; 9 bases agree with TRBD1. This CDR3 spans 17 amino acids. J lost 11 bases, V lost 5 bases, and 19 bases had no gene match. CDR1 is SEHNR, CDR2 FQNEAQ, per germline (reference sequence). Here the CDR3 reads CASSGTRDRELLGTQHF. In DNA form, the CDR3 reads TGTGCCAGCAGCGGGACCCGGGACAGGGAGCTCTTAGGGACCCAGCATTTT. The complete variable domain, with remaining parts taken from reference TRBV7-9 and TRBJ1-5, reads DTGVSQNPRHKITKRGQNVTFRCDPISEHNRLYWYRQTLGQGPEFLTYFQNEAQLEKSRLLSDRFSAERPKGSFSTLEIQRTEQGDSAMYLCASSGTRDRELLGTQHFGDGTRLSIL.

This clonotype was detected only a few times. This sequence joins TRBV29-1 and TRBJ2-5; 11 bases agree with TRBD2. The CDR3 has 14 amino acids. V lost 6 bases and J lost 2; bases outside the gene matches: 5. CDR1 and CDR2 from the germline V gene are SQVTM and ANQGSEA. The CDR3 spells CSVLGTSGQETQYF. The CDR3 region has the DNA TGCAGCGTCCTCGGGACTAGCGGACAAGAGACCCAGTACTTC.

CDR3 sequence reads: CASSPLTNLGETQYF. CDR3 in DNA: TGTGCCAGCAGTCCACTGACCAACCTGGGGGAGACCCAGTACTTC. The chain couples TRBV28 to TRBJ2-5; no reliable D call. CDR1 and CDR2 (germline): MDHEN, SYDVKM. This CDR3 is built from 15 residues. Trimming cost V 5 bases and J 5 bases, with 18 bases left between them.

This clonotype was counted ten times or more. The rearrangement links TRBV7-9 to TRBJ2-7, with D unclear. The CDR3 contains 14 residues. V lost 5 bases and J lost 2, with 13 bases in between. Germline V gene data show CDR1 as SEHNR and CDR2 as FQNEAQ (reference sequence). CDR3 sequence reads: CASSPRWDPYEQYF. Written as DNA, the CDR3 is TGTGCCAGCAGCCCTCGATGGGATCCCTACGAGCAGTACTTC.

By sample fraction, this clonotype is medium-sized. This chain joins TRBV4-1 and TRBJ2-5, with a tentative D call TRBD1 (5 bases). CDR1 and CDR2 (germline): MGHRA, YSYEKL. The CDR3 has 19 amino acids. The ends were cut back, 0 bases at V and 2 bases at J, with 22 bases in the middle. The CDR3 coding sequence is TGCGCCAGCAGCCAAGATCCAAATGATGAGGCAGGGAATCAAGAGACCCAGTACTTC. Translated: CASSQDPNDEAGNQETQYF.

CDR3 sequence: CASSGTGGLTEAFF. The DNA for the CDR3 is TGTGCCAGCAGCGGGACAGGGGGCTTAACTGAAGCTTTCTTT. The chain couples TRBV7-4 to TRBJ1-1; 12 bases map to TRBD1. V gave up 5 bases and J gave up 5 bases; unmatched junction bases: 3. The length of the CDR3 is 14 residues. Looked up from germline, CDR1 is SGHVT and CDR2 is SQSDAQ.

This clonotype was counted at least ten times. This chain connects TRBV5-6 to TRBJ1-1; D gene unclear. Looked up from germline, CDR1 is SGHDT and CDR2 is YYEEEE. Trimming pared 5 bases from V and 0 bases from J, leaving 8 bases between. The CDR3 runs to 13 residues. The CDR3 bases are TGTGCCAGCAGAACTGGACTGAACACTGAAGCTTTCTTT. This codes for CASRTGLNTEAFF.

J is TRBJ1-5 and V is TRBV28; D not resolved. The germline V and J ends were trimmed by 2 bases and 5 bases, with 10 bases remaining between them. The CDR3 covers 14 residues. Germline V lookup: CDR1 MDHEN, CDR2 SYDVKM. CDR3 bases: TGTGCCAGCAGTTTAATTATCGGAGATCAGCCCCAGCATTTT. Protein: CASSLIIGDQPQHF.

The chain couples TRBV7-6 to TRBJ2-7, with a weak D call TRBD2 (5 bases). The CDR3 has 18 amino acids. CDR1 is SGHVS and CDR2 is FNYEAQ in the germline V gene. Trimming left V 0 bases short and J 5 bases short, with 23 bases between. CDR3 region: CASSLAPGSPELPHEQYF. The CDR3 nucleotides read TGTGCCAGCAGCTTAGCGCCGGGGAGTCCCGAGCTCCCCCACGAGCAGTACTTC.

The chain has TRBV7-9 and TRBJ1-4, with D hard to call. V lost 5 bases to trimming and J lost 12 bases, with 13 bases between them. This CDR3 is 12 amino acids long. CDR1 SEHNR and CDR2 FQNEAQ come from the germline V gene (reference sequence). The CDR3 loop reads CASSKQGRELFF. The DNA of the CDR3 is TGTGCCAGCAGCAAACAAGGGCGGGAACTGTTTTTT.

This clonotype was seen only a few times. This rearrangement joins TRBV19 to TRBJ2-5; unclear D gene. The ends were cut back, 3 bases at V and 5 bases at J, with 10 bases in the middle. CDR3 length: 13 residues. Germline assignment: CDR1 LNHDA and CDR2 SQIVND (reference sequence). The CDR3 sequence is CASSIYPEETQYF. The CDR3 coding sequence is TGTGCCAGTAGTATCTACCCGGAGGAGACCCAGTACTTC.

At least ten counts were recorded for this clonotype. This chain joins TRBV7-6 and TRBJ2-6; TRBD1 agrees at 7 bases. The V and J ends lost 1 base and 2 bases, in that order; junction bases with no gene match: 5. Germline CDR1 reads SGHVS; CDR2 reads FNYEAQ. This CDR3 contains 17 residues. The DNA for the CDR3 is TGTGCCAGCAGCTTAGTTCACAGGGGAACTGGGGCCAACGTCCTGACTTTC. This sequence encodes CASSLVHRGTGANVLTF.

This clonotype was detected only a few times. The chain combines TRBV7-8 with TRBJ2-5; 13 bases line up with TRBD2. V lost 3 bases, J lost 4 bases, and 8 bases stayed unmatched. From germline, CDR1 is SGHVS and CDR2 FQNEAQ. The length of the CDR3 is 17 residues. The CDR3: CASSFFETSGGSETQYF. The CDR3 DNA sequence: TGTGCCAGCAGCTTCTTCGAGACTAGCGGGGGGTCAGAGACCCAGTACTTC.

This clonotype was counted between two and nine times. The V call is TRBV4-3, the J call TRBJ1-1; possibly TRBD1 for D (6 bases). The CDR3 extends over 16 amino acids. In germline, CDR1 is LGHNA, CDR2 YSLEER. With 4 bases removed from V and 1 base from J, the gap between germline ends came to 16 bases. CDR3 nucleotides: TGCGCCAGCAGCCTTCACGCCGGGACACAGAACACTGAAGCTTTCTTT. It is translated as CASSLHAGTQNTEAFF.

The rearrangement joins TRBV6-1 to TRBJ2-7; TRBD1 agrees at 9 bases. Germline V CDR1 and CDR2: MNHNS, SASEGT. The CDR3 is made up of 15 amino acids. Trimming removed 10 bases from V and 2 bases from J; junction bases left unmatched: 12. CDR3 residues: CATWTGANSAYEQYF. DNA for the CDR3: TGTGCCACCTGGACAGGGGCTAATTCCGCCTACGAGCAGTACTTC.

This clonotype was seen many times. This sequence joins TRBV25-1 and TRBJ1-3, with D perhaps matching TRBD1 (6 bases). Per the germline V gene, CDR1 is MGHDK and CDR2 is SYGVNS. Trimming removed 1 base at V and 0 bases at J, with 16 bases between. The length of the CDR3 is 18 residues. The CDR3, as DNA: TGTGCCAGCAGTGAATTCCCACCACAGGGACTCTCTGGAAACACCATATATTTT. This encodes CASSEFPPQGLSGNTIYF.

The chain employs TRBV28 and TRBJ1-2, with D possibly being TRBD1 (6 bases). The length of the CDR3 is 18 residues. The germline V gene encodes CDR1 MDHEN and CDR2 SYDVKM. Trimming pared 6 bases from V and 0 bases from J, leaving 23 bases between. The CDR3 reads CASSHLTQGTEANYGYTF. In DNA, the CDR3 is TGTGCCAGCAGCCACTTAACCCAGGGGACCGAAGCTAACTATGGCTACACCTTC.

The chain recombines TRBV4-3 with TRBJ2-5; TRBD2 agrees at 7 bases. Trimming removed 1 base from V and 5 bases from J; junction bases left unmatched: 7. The germline V gene encodes CDR1 LGHNA and CDR2 YSLEER. The CDR3 length is 15 residues. The CDR3 bases are TGCGCCAGCAGCCAAGCGAGCGGGGCCGGGGAGACCCAGTACTTC. It codes for CASSQASGAGETQYF.

The chain is built from TRBV6-2 or TRBV6-3 and TRBJ1-1; 7 bases fit TRBD1. Trimming removed 0 bases from V and 0 bases from J; junction bases left unmatched: 1. The CDR3 runs 15 residues. The germline V gene encodes CDR1 MNHEY and CDR2 SVGEGT. CDR3 in amino acids: CASSYSQGVNTEAFF. CDR3 DNA: TGTGCCAGCAGTTACTCGCAGGGGGTGAACACTGAAGCTTTCTTT.

This clonotype has more than one count but fewer than ten. The V call is TRBV7-6, the J call TRBJ2-2; D ambiguous. CDR1 is SGHVS, CDR2 FNYEAQ, per germline. The CDR3 sequence is 14 residues long. Trimming removed 5 bases at V and 2 bases at J, with 9 bases between. The CDR3 sequence is CASSERINTGELFF. CDR3 DNA: TGTGCCAGCAGCGAGAGGATTAACACCGGGGAGCTGTTTTTT.

V and J are TRBV10-3 and TRBJ2-7; 7 positions agree with TRBD1. The CDR3 has 15 residues. The trim removed 5 bases at V and 0 bases at J, leaving 7 bases unmatched. Germline V gives CDR1 ENHRY, CDR2 SYGVKD. The chain's CDR3 is CAISTRQGSSYEQYF. The CDR3 DNA reads as TGTGCCATCAGTACAAGACAGGGCAGCTCCTACGAGCAGTACTTC.